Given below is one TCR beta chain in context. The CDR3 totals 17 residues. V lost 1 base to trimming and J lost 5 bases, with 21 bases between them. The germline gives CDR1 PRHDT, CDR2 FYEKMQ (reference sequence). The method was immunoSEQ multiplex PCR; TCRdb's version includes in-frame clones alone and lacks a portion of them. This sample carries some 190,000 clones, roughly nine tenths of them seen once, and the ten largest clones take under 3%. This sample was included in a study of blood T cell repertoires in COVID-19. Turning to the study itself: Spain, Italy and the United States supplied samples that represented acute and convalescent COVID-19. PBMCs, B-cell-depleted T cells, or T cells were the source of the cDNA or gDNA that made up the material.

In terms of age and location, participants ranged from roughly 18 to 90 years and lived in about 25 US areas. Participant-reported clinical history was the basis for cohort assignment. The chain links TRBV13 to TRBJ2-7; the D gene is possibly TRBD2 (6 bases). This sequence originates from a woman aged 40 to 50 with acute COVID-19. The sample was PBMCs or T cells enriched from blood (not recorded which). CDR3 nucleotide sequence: TGTGCCAGCAGCTTAGAGGGGAGTGGGGGGACCGGAGACGAGCAGTACTTC. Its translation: CASSLEGSGGTGDEQYF.